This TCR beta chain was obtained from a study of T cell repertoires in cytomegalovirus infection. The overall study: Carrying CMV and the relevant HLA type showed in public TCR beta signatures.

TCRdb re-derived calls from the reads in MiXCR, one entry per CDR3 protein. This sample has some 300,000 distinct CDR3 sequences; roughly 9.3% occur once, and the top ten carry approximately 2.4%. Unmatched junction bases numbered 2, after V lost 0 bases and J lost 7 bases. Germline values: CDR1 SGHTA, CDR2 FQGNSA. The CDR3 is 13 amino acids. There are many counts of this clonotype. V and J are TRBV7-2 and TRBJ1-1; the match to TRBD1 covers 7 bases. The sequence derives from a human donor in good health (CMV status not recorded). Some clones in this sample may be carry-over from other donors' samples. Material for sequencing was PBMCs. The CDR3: CASSLARDSEAFF. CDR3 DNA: TGTGCCAGCAGCTTAGCCCGGGACAGTGAAGCTTTCTTT.